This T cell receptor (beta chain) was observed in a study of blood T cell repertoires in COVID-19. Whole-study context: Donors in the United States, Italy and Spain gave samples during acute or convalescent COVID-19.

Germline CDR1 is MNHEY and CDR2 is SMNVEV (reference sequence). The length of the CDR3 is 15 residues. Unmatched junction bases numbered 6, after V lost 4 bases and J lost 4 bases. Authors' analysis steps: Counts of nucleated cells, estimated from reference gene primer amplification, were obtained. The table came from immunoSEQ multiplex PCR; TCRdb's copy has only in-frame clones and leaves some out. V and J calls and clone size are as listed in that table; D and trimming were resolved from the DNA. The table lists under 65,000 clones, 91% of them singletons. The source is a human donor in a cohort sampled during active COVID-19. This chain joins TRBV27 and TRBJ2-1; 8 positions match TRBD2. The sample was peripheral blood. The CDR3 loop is CASSSSGGRYNEQFF. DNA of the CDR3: TGTGCCAGCAGTTCCTCGGGGGGGAGATACAATGAGCAGTTCTTC.